Presented here are 20 T cell receptor beta chains from one specimen sequenced in a study of identical twins. TCRdb redid the calling of the 5' RACE reads with MiXCR, one entry per CDR3 protein. The data show about 1.7 million distinct CDR3 sequences, around a third seen once. The sample consisted of cord blood. Receptor source: a newborn girl in good health.

This chain joins TRBV6-6 and TRBJ2-7; 9 bases fit TRBD2. The V and J ends lost 7 bases and 0 bases, in that order; junction bases with no gene match: 7. There are 15 residues in the CDR3. Germline CDR1 is MNHNY and CDR2 is SVGAGI (reference sequence). CDR3 DNA: TGTGCCAGCAAACCGGGACTAGCAAGCTCCTACGAGCAGTACTTC. Its translation: CASKPGLASSYEQYF.

This sequence joins TRBV27 and TRBJ1-1; D unclear. Per germline, CDR1 MNHEY and CDR2 SMNVEV (reference sequence). The CDR3 is made up of 15 amino acids. The ends were cut back, 5 bases at V and 5 bases at J, with 18 bases in the middle. CDR3 region: CASSHGRRRETEAFF. CDR3 nucleotide sequence: TGTGCCAGCAGTCACGGACGGAGAAGGGAAACTGAAGCTTTCTTT.

The rearrangement uses TRBV21-1 and TRBJ1-5; the D call in the table, TRBD1, was not verified against the DNA. TRBV21-1 is tagged as a pseudogene. This CDR3 has 18 amino acids. The CDR3 is CASSKVAPRGNSNQPQHF. In DNA, the CDR3 is TGTGCCAGCAGCAAAGTGGCACCCAGGGGAAATAGCAATCAGCCCCAGCATTTT.

J is TRBJ1-1 and V is TRBV21-1; the table's D gene call, TRBD1, was not cross checked with the DNA. TRBV21-1 is a pseudogene locus. The CDR3 runs 16 residues. Here the CDR3 reads CASSKVLRGQDTEAFF. DNA for the CDR3: TGTGCCAGCAGCAAAGTGCTCAGGGGGCAAGACACTGAAGCTTTCTTT.

This clonotype has just a few counts. This sequence joins TRBV28 and TRBJ2-2, with D unresolved. V was cut by 4 bases and J by 6 bases, with 6 bases left in between. CDR3 length: 12 residues. Germline CDR1 MDHEN, CDR2 SYDVKM. This CDR3 is CASSYQAGELFF. The CDR3 coding sequence is TGTGCCAGCAGTTACCAAGCCGGGGAGCTGTTTTTT.

This clonotype was counted between two and nine times. The V gene is TRBV7-8, the J gene TRBJ2-7; D gene ambiguous. The CDR3 has 13 amino acids. Germline V gene data show CDR1 as SGHVS and CDR2 as FQNEAQ. The V end was cut by 3 bases, the J end by 0 bases, with 6 bases between. DNA for the CDR3: TGTGCCAGCAGCTTTGACAACTCCTACGAGCAGTACTTC. Translation: CASSFDNSYEQYF.

The gene calls are TRBV6-6 and TRBJ1-1; 8 nucleotides align to TRBD1. J was trimmed by 6 bases and V by 2 bases; bases with no gene match: 5. The CDR3 runs 14 residues. The germline CDR1 and CDR2 sequences are MNHNY and SVGAGI (reference sequence). The CDR3 region has the DNA TGTGCCAGCAGTTACAGACAGGGGAAGGCTGAAGCTTTCTTT. It specifies CASSYRQGKAEAFF.

Worth noting for this clonotype: A read error may account for a junction end that differs from germline. The chain is built from TRBV13 and TRBJ2-3; TRBD2 matches 9 bases. Per the germline V gene, CDR1 is PRHDT and CDR2 is FYEKMQ (reference sequence). The length of the CDR3 is 15 residues. The CDR3 is CASSERGEMIDTHYF. The CDR3 DNA sequence: TGTGCCAGCAGCGAGCGGGGGGAGATGATAGATACGCACTATTTT.

The chain couples TRBV10-3 to TRBJ1-1; 11 bases are a match to TRBD1. The J segment lost 4 bases and the V segment lost 8 bases, leaving 3 bases of the junction unmatched. The germline CDR1 and CDR2 sequences are ENHRY and SYGVKD. The CDR3 spans 13 residues. DNA for the CDR3: TGTGCCATCCTAGGGACAGGGGGCACTGAAGCTTTCTTT. This encodes CAILGTGGTEAFF.

This clonotype was observed a few times. This chain connects TRBV20-1 to TRBJ2-7, with TRBD1 as a possible D gene (6 bases). Germline CDR1 and CDR2: DFQATT and SNEGSKA (reference sequence). Trimming shortened V by 0 bases and J by 2 bases, and 14 bases separated the two germline ends. The CDR3 spans 15 residues. CDR3 DNA: TGCAGTGCTAGAGATGGTACAGGGAGCACCTACGAGCAGTACTTC. The encoded protein is CSARDGTGSTYEQYF.

This chain joins TRBV20-1 and TRBJ2-3; 11 bases agree with TRBD2. The CDR3 runs 16 residues. J was trimmed by 2 bases and V by 1 base; bases with no gene match: 5. Germline CDR1 is DFQATT and CDR2 is SNEGSKA (reference sequence). The CDR3 nucleotides read TGCAGTGCTAGAGCCCCGACTAGCGGGACCACAGATACGCAGTATTTT. It specifies CSARAPTSGTTDTQYF.

A remark on this clonotype: Likely a read error: the CDR3 ends without its conserved phenylalanine or tryptophan. This chain connects TRBV11-2 to TRBJ2-3; TRBD2 agrees at 13 bases. V shed 1 base, J shed 5 bases, and the junction held 6 bases outside the gene matches. Germline-derived CDR1 and CDR2 are SGHAT and FQNNGV. This CDR3 contains 17 residues. CDR3 sequence: CASSLGGLAGLKDTQYL. In DNA form, the CDR3 reads TGTGCCAGCAGCTTAGGGGGACTAGCGGGGTTGAAAGATACGCAGTATTTG.

In this sample, this clonotype turned up a few times. This rearrangement joins TRBV12-3 or TRBV12-4 to TRBJ1-1; 8 bases map to TRBD1. The CDR3 contains 14 residues. V shed 2 bases, J shed 4 bases, and the junction held 3 bases outside the gene matches. The CDR3 DNA sequence: TGTGCCAGCAGTTTATGGCAGGGGGCCACTGAAGCTTTCTTT. Its translation is CASSLWQGATEAFF.

The sample holds one count of this clonotype. CDR3 nucleotide sequence: TGTGCCAGCAGTTGGGCGGCCGATCAGCCCCAGCATTTT. It is translated as CASSWAADQPQHF. The rearrangement uses TRBV6-5 and TRBJ1-5, with unresolved D. Germline CDR1 and CDR2: MNHEY and SVGAGI. The V gene lost 4 bases and the J gene lost 5 bases, with 9 bases spanning the gap. This CDR3 contains 13 residues.

This chain uses TRBV5-1 with TRBJ2-7; D not certain. V was pared by 4 bases and J by 1 base, with 21 bases between. Germline loops: CDR1 SGHRS, CDR2 YFSETQ. The length of the CDR3 is 17 residues. The CDR3 protein is CASSGLAAAWMSYEQYF. CDR3 bases: TGCGCCAGCAGCGGTCTTGCGGCTGCCTGGATGTCCTACGAGCAGTACTTC.

This clonotype was seen a handful of times. V usage is TRBV3-1 and J usage is TRBJ2-3; TRBD2 aligns across 9 bases. Per germline, CDR1 LGHDT and CDR2 YNNKEL (reference sequence). The ends lost 4 bases at V and 2 bases at J; junction bases unmatched: 10. This CDR3 is built from 17 residues. For the CDR3, the DNA is TGTGCCAGCAGCCCACGGACTAGCGCCTTCCACACAGATACGCAGTATTTT. Amino acids: CASSPRTSAFHTDTQYF.

This chain joins TRBV5-1 and TRBJ2-3, with TRBD2 matching over 9 bases. V was clipped by 0 bases and J by 5 bases; unmatched bases: 4. The CDR3 consists of 15 residues. The germline V gene encodes CDR1 SGHRS and CDR2 YFSETQ. The CDR3 region has the DNA TGCGCCAGCAGCTTGGCCCCTAGCGGGATAGATACGCAGTATTTT. Protein: CASSLAPSGIDTQYF.

About this clonotype itself: One end of the junction is discordant with germline, which a read error may explain. This chain's CDR3 is CSVEADQRF. The CDR3 DNA sequence: TGCAGCGTTGAAGCGGACCAGCGTTTT. The chain employs TRBV29-1 and TRBJ1-5; D remains unclear. This CDR3 contains 9 residues. Germline values: CDR1 SQVTM, CDR2 ANQGSEA.

The V and J genes are TRBV20-1 and TRBJ2-2; TRBD2 agrees at 9 bases. Trimming removed 3 bases from V and 9 bases from J; junction bases left unmatched: 14. Germline values: CDR1 DFQATT, CDR2 SNEGSKA (reference sequence). The length of the CDR3 is 16 residues. The CDR3 loop reads CSASAGGGGAFRELFF. The DNA of the CDR3 is TGCAGTGCTAGCGCTGGGGGCGGGGGGGCCTTCAGGGAGCTGTTTTTT.

This clonotype was recorded a few times. The chain combines TRBV13 with TRBJ2-5, with unresolved D. The V and J ends lost 3 bases and 0 bases respectively, with 20 bases between them. Germline V CDR1 and CDR2: PRHDT, FYEKMQ (reference sequence). This CDR3 region has 18 residues. The CDR3 nucleotides are TGTGCCAGCAGCTTTCTCCCGACCCTCTGGGCCCACCAAGAGACCCAGTACTTC. It specifies CASSFLPTLWAHQETQYF. The variable domain in full, with the rest retrieved from reference TRBV13 and TRBJ2-5, is AAGVIQSPRHLIKEKRETATLKCYPIPRHDTVYWYQQGPGQDPQFLISFYEKMQSDKGSIPDRFSAQQFSDYHSELNMSSLELGDSALYFCASSFLPTLWAHQETQYFGPGTRLLVL.